This TCR beta chain emerged from a study of response to subunit inactivated influenza vaccine. General observations from the study: Authors suggested each seasonal influenza vaccination recruits few new T cells.

Germline lookup yields CDR1 ENHRY and CDR2 SYGVKD. The CDR3 spans 14 residues. Trimming cost V 7 bases and J 1 base; bases outside gene matches: 0. Worth noting for this clonotype: Its antigen is still unknown.

TCRdb independently ran MiXCR on the RT-PCR reads; one entry per CDR3 protein. The sample records hundreds of thousands of distinct CDR3 sequences, about 15% being singletons. The V gene is TRBV10-3, the J gene TRBJ2-2; 10 positions agree with TRBD2. The clonotype originates from a man aged 50-59 years who received an inactivated influenza vaccine. The material sequenced was PBMCs from blood, taken about 14 days before vaccination. The DNA of the CDR3 is TGTGCCATCAAGCGGGGGGGGAACACCGGGGAGCTGTTTTTT. Translation: CAIKRGGNTGELFF.